Given below is one T cell receptor (beta chain) in context. Source study methods: Amplified reference gene primers provided the basis for estimating nucleated cell counts. Clones were read by immunoSEQ multiplex PCR, and TCRdb kept only the in-frame ones, dropping some. The DNA gave D and trimming, while V, J and clone size come from that table. The table includes roughly 300,000 clones, about 82% detected once. This record belongs to a study of blood T cell repertoires in COVID-19. Study in general: PBMCs, B-cell-depleted T cells, or T cells were the source of the cDNA or gDNA that made up the material.

V lost 3 bases to trimming and J lost 7 bases; unmatched junction nucleotides: 12. The CDR3 runs to 18 residues. CDR1 MGHRA and CDR2 YSYEKL come from the germline V gene. The sequencing sample was made of peripheral blood. The receptor's source is a woman between 50 and 59 years old with acute or convalescent COVID-19. The V call is TRBV4-1, the J call TRBJ2-1; 13 positions agree with TRBD2. CDR3 DNA sequence: TGCGCCAGCAGCCATGCTGCCGGGGGACTAGCGGGGAGAAATGAGCAGTTCTTC. Encoded protein: CASSHAAGGLAGRNEQFF.